This T cell receptor (beta chain) was recovered during a study of T cells in Graves' hyperthyroidism and ophthalmopathy. The germline V gene has CDR1 KGHSH and CDR2 LQKENI. This CDR3 contains 15 residues. J gave up 8 bases and V 0 bases, and 5 bases lay outside the gene matches. Using RNA transcripts as the source, TCR beta CDR3 regions were amplified. Using the HTBI primer set, a first-round RT-PCR was run on the TCR CDR3. One entry per CDR3 protein, called by TCRdb with MiXCR from the multiplex PCR reads. The table has approximately 200,000 distinct CDR3 sequences, about 17% seen once. Hyperthyroidism of Graves' type that showed no ophthalmopathy progression within 18 months was stable. This clonotype was seen repeatedly, ten times or more. Its antigen remains unknown. Points from the study as a whole: The blood repertoire included most of the expanded thyroid clonotypes above 0.001.

The gene calls are TRBV18 and TRBJ2-1; TRBD2 matches at 9 bases. Input material: blood. The receptor was derived from a middle-aged man with Graves' hyperthyroidism. The CDR3 nucleotides are TGTGCCAGCTCACCACCGGAGCGGGGGGCCTATGAGCAGTTCTTC. Translation gives CASSPPERGAYEQFF.